This T cell receptor beta chain was documented in a study of blood T cell repertoires in COVID-19. Study information: COVID-19 samples, acute and convalescent, were from the United States, Italy and Spain.

The table came from immunoSEQ multiplex PCR; TCRdb's copy has only in-frame clones and leaves some out. The table lists about 300,000 clones, roughly 91% of them singletons. The CDR3 is made up of 15 amino acids. The germline CDR1 and CDR2 sequences are MGHRA and YSYEKL. The V gene lost 1 base and the J gene lost 3 bases, with 13 bases spanning the gap. The sample consisted of PBMCs or T cells enriched from blood (not recorded which). The chain joins TRBV4-1 to TRBJ2-7; possible D gene TRBD2, 5 bases. The TCR was taken from a woman between 45 and 65 years old who had been exposed to COVID-19. The CDR3 DNA reads TGCGCCAGCAGCCAAGTCGGGATCAAGGGCTACGAGCAGTACTTC. It codes for CASSQVGIKGYEQYF.